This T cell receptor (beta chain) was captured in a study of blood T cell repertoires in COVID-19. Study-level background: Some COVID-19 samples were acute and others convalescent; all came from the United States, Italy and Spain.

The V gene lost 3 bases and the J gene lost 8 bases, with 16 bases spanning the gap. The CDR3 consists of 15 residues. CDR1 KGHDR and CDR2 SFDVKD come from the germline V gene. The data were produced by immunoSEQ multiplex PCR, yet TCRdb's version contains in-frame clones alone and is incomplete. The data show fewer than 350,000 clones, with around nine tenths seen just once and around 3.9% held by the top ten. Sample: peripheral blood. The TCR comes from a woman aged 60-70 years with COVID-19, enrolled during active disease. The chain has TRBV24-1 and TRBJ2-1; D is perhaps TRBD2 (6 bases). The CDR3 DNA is TGTGCCACCAGTGATGGCGGCCGGGAGATCGATGAGCAGTTCTTC. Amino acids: CATSDGGREIDEQFF.